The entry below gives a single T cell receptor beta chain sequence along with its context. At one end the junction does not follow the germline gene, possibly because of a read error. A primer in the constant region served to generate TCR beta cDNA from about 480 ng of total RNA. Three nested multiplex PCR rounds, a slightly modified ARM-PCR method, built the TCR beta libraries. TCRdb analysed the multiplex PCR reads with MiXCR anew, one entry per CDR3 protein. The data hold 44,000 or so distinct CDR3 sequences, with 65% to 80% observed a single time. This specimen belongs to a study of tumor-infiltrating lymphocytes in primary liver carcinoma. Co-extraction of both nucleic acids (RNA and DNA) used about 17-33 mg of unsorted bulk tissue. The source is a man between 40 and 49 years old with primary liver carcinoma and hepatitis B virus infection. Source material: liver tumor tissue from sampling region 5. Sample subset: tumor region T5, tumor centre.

In DNA, the CDR3 is TGCGCCAGCAGGCCACAGGGTCAGACGAACACCGGGGGGCTGTTTTTT. Translating gives CASRPQGQTNTGGLFF. V is TRBV4-1 and J is TRBJ2-2; D possibly uses TRBD1 or TRBD2 (6 bases each). The CDR3 covers 16 residues. Germline-derived CDR1 and CDR2 are MGHRA and YSYEKL.